These T cell receptor beta chains were read from a single sample in a study of blood T cell repertoires in COVID-19. The protocol was immunoSEQ multiplex PCR, while the TCRdb copy is restricted to in-frame clones and leaves out a portion. This table has around 190,000 clones, about 80% appearing once. The sequenced sample consisted of peripheral blood. These receptors were taken from a man aged 60 to 75 with acute or convalescent COVID-19. Each CDR3 is given with its conserved first and last residue. A D gene is named only where the DNA matches it firmly. Some rows have no size entry. The others give once, few or many, or a class for an expanded clone.

d_gene,v_gene,j_gene,abundance,CDR3nt,CDR3aa
NA,TRBV19,TRBJ1-5,NA,TGTGCCAGTAGTGCCAGGGACATCGGGCAGCCCCAGCATTTT,CASSARDIGQPQHF
TRBD1,TRBV7-3,TRBJ1-1,NA,TGTGCCAGCAGCCGGACAGGGGATAATGAAGCTTTCTTT,CASSRTGDNEAFF
NA,TRBV5-4,TRBJ1-4,NA,TGTGCCAGCAGCTTGGGTAAGGGGCCGGATGAAAAACTGTTTTTT,CASSLGKGPDEKLFF
NA,TRBV9,TRBJ2-1,NA,TGTGCCAGCAGCGGCGACTACAGCTATGAGCAGTTCTTC,CASSGDYSYEQFF
TRBD1,TRBV4-1,TRBJ1-4,NA,TGCGCCAGCAGCTCACCGGGACAGGGCGGAGGGGGTGAAAAACTGTTTTTT,CASSSPGQGGGGEKLFF
NA,TRBV18,TRBJ1-1,NA,TGTGCCAGCTCACGGGGGCTGAACACTGAAGCTTTCTTT,CASSRGLNTEAFF
TRBD2,TRBV19,TRBJ2-2,NA,TGTGCCAGTACCCCGCGGTTGACTAGCGGGCAAACCGGGGAGCTGTTTTTT,CASTPRLTSGQTGELFF
TRBD2,TRBV2,TRBJ2-3,NA,TGTGCCAGCAGTCCGGGACTAGCGGGAGATACGCAGTATTTT,CASSPGLAGDTQYF
NA,TRBV6-4,TRBJ2-2,few,TGTGCCAGCAGTGACTCGATCGAAGCTGGGGAGCTGTTTTTT,CASSDSIEAGELFF
TRBD2,TRBV15,TRBJ2-3,NA,TGTGCCACCAGCAGAGATAAGGCGGGAGCTGGCACAGATACGCAGTATTTT,CATSRDKAGAGTDTQYF
TRBD2,TRBV3-1/TRBV3-2,TRBJ2-1,NA,TGTGCCAGCAGCCACCCCGGGACTAGCGGGAGGAGCTCCTACAATGAGCAGTTCTTC,CASSHPGTSGRSSYNEQFF
NA,TRBV10-3,TRBJ1-6,many,TGTGCCATCACTCGCGAGGGGGATTCACCCCTCCACTTT,CAITREGDSPLHF
NA,TRBV29-1,TRBJ2-1,NA,TGCAGCGTTGAATCGGAGATCTACAATGAGCAGTTCTTC,CSVESEIYNEQFF
TRBD1,TRBV27,TRBJ2-7,NA,TGTGCCAGCAGTTTGAGGCAGGGGGTCCACGAGCAGTACTTC,CASSLRQGVHEQYF
TRBD1,TRBV19,TRBJ2-5,once,TGTGCCAGTAGTATCGGCCAGGGGGCGGAGACCCAGTACTTC,CASSIGQGAETQYF
NA,TRBV5-6,TRBJ2-1,NA,TGTGCCAGCAGCCTTGGACAGACTATCCACAATGAGCAGTTCTTC,CASSLGQTIHNEQFF
NA,TRBV19,TRBJ2-6,NA,TGTGCCAGTAGTATAGCACGACATAGCTCTGGGGCCAACGTCCTGACTTTC,CASSIARHSSGANVLTF
NA,TRBV13,TRBJ2-3,NA,TGTGCCAGCAGCGAAACTAGCACAGATACGCAGTATTTT,CASSETSTDTQYF
TRBD1,TRBV27,TRBJ2-5,NA,TGTGCCAGCAGTGTTAGCCAGGGGGCCCAGGAGACCCAGTACTTC,CASSVSQGAQETQYF
NA,TRBV11-2,TRBJ2-7,once,TGTGCCAGCAGCTTAGAGGGTAGGGAGTTGTACGAGCAGTACTTC,CASSLEGRELYEQYF
TRBD1,TRBV7-8,TRBJ1-1,NA,TGTGCCAGCAGCCTTTCGGGGACAGGAATGGCTGAAGCTTTCTTT,CASSLSGTGMAEAFF
TRBD1,TRBV6-9,TRBJ1-6,NA,TGTGCCAGCAGTTCACCGGGACAGGGGGCCGAATTGAATTCACCCCTCCACTTT,CASSSPGQGAELNSPLHF
NA,TRBV10-3,TRBJ1-1,NA,TGTGCCATCAGTGAGTCGAGATCCCAGAACACTGAAGCTTTCTTT,CAISESRSQNTEAFF
TRBD2,TRBV6-1,TRBJ2-5,NA,TGTGCCAGCAGTGATAGTCTAGCGGGGGGAGGGGAGACCCAGTACTTC,CASSDSLAGGGETQYF
NA,TRBV19,TRBJ2-7,NA,TGTGCCAGTAGTATACCAGGGCAGAACGAGCAGTACTTC,CASSIPGQNEQYF
NA,TRBV11-2,TRBJ1-4,few,TGTGCCAGCAGCTTAGGTCGTGCTATAGGGGGTAATTGGGAAAAACTGTTTTTT,CASSLGRAIGGNWEKLFF
TRBD2,TRBV29-1,TRBJ2-5,NA,TGCAGCGTTGAGCCGGGGGGGGAAGAGACCCAGTACTTC,CSVEPGGEETQYF
TRBD2,TRBV10-3,TRBJ2-6,NA,TGTGCCACCCGGGGGGATGGGGCCAACGTCCTGACTTTC,CATRGDGANVLTF
TRBD1,TRBV3-1/TRBV3-2,TRBJ1-2,NA,TGTGCCAGCAGCCTCGACAGGGCAGTTGGTGGCTACACCTTC,CASSLDRAVGGYTF
TRBD2,TRBV7-9,TRBJ2-1,NA,TGTGCCAGCAGCTTAGAGGGACTATCCTTAAATGAGCAGTTCTTC,CASSLEGLSLNEQFF
TRBD2,TRBV18,TRBJ2-2,NA,TGTGCCAGCTCACCCCCTAGCGGCTTAAACACCGGGGAGCTGTTTTTT,CASSPPSGLNTGELFF
NA,TRBV9,TRBJ1-2,NA,TGTGCCAGCAGCGGTAGCCAGCCTAACTATGGCTACACCTTC,CASSGSQPNYGYTF
TRBD2,TRBV3-1/TRBV3-2,TRBJ2-7,NA,TGTGCCAGCAGCCCCGGGACTAACGAGCAGTACTTC,CASSPGTNEQYF
TRBD1,TRBV7-9,TRBJ1-6,once,TGTGCCAGCAGCCTACAGGGGACCGCACCCCTCCACTTT,CASSLQGTAPLHF
TRBD1,TRBV29-1,TRBJ1-2,NA,TGCAGCGTTGAAGATTGGCTGGGGGACAGGGGGGACTATGGCTACACCTTC,CSVEDWLGDRGDYGYTF
NA,TRBV9,TRBJ2-1,NA,TGTGCCAGCAGCGTAGAAGGGGGAGGGGACAATGAGCAGTTCTTC,CASSVEGGGDNEQFF
NA,TRBV3-1/TRBV3-2,TRBJ1-3,NA,TGTGCCAGCAGCCAAGACAGGATCTCTGGAAACACCATATATTTT,CASSQDRISGNTIYF
TRBD1,TRBV5-6,TRBJ2-7,NA,TGTGCCAGCAGCCGCCGGGACAGAGACTACGAGCAGTACTTC,CASSRRDRDYEQYF
TRBD2,TRBV5-1,TRBJ2-1,NA,TGCGCCAGCAGCTTGCTCACTAGCGGGAGCTCCTACAATGAGCAGTTCTTC,CASSLLTSGSSYNEQFF
NA,TRBV2,TRBJ1-2,NA,TGTGCCAGCAGTGAGTCGAGAGGCTACACCTTC,CASSESRGYTF
TRBD2,TRBV4-1,TRBJ2-3,once,TGCGCCAGCAGCACACTAGCGGGGAGCACAGATACGCAGTATTTT,CASSTLAGSTDTQYF
NA,TRBV15,TRBJ1-1,NA,TGTGCCACCAGCAGGGATGGACAGAGGAACACTGAAGCTTTCTTT,CATSRDGQRNTEAFF
NA,TRBV11-2,TRBJ2-1,NA,TGTGCCAGCAGCTTAGGACGGGGGAGCTCCTACAATGAGCAGTTCTTC,CASSLGRGSSYNEQFF
NA,TRBV3-1/TRBV3-2,TRBJ1-1,few,TGTGCCAGCAGCCAAGAGGCGGGGGTGAACACTGAAGCTTTCTTT,CASSQEAGVNTEAFF
TRBD1,TRBV30,TRBJ1-2,NA,TGTGCCTGGAGTGTACCCCCACCTTTTAGGGGGCGGGCGGACTATGGCTACACCTTC,CAWSVPPPFRGRADYGYTF
TRBD1,TRBV7-3,TRBJ1-5,NA,TGTGCCAGCAGTACCGCAGGGGGCAGGGATCAGCCCCAGCATTTT,CASSTAGGRDQPQHF
NA,TRBV25-1,TRBJ2-4,NA,TGTGCCAGCAGTGAATATGACGGGGGGCGGCTAGCCAAAAACATTCAGTACTTC,CASSEYDGGRLAKNIQYF
NA,TRBV5-1,TRBJ1-3,NA,TGCGCCAGCAGCCTCGGGGCTGGAAACACCATATATTTT,CASSLGAGNTIYF
NA,TRBV18,TRBJ2-3,NA,TGTGCCAGCTCCCCCCGGGAAGATACGCAGTATTTT,CASSPREDTQYF
NA,TRBV11-2,TRBJ1-2,NA,TGTGCCAGCAGCTACCCTCGGGACGGGGGTTTCTATGGCTACACCTTC,CASSYPRDGGFYGYTF
NA,TRBV4-1,TRBJ2-7,NA,TGCGCCAGCAGCCAAGATCATAGGGGCGTCTCCTACGAGCAGTACTTC,CASSQDHRGVSYEQYF
TRBD2,TRBV6-5,TRBJ2-2,NA,TGTGCCAGCAACCTAGCGGGGGGGAACACCGGGGAGCTGTTTTTT,CASNLAGGNTGELFF
TRBD2,TRBV10-3,TRBJ2-1,NA,TGTGCCATCAGCGGACTAGCGGGGACCAATGAGCAGTTCTTC,CAISGLAGTNEQFF
NA,TRBV5-1,TRBJ1-3,NA,TGCGCCAGCAGCCCGGACTTACAGAGGTCTGGAAACACCATATATTTT,CASSPDLQRSGNTIYF